These 23 T cell receptor beta chains originate from one sample sequenced in a study of CD8+CD57+ T cells in acquired aplastic anemia. The template used for profiling TCR beta VDJ and CDR3 was genomic DNA. TCRdb itself ran the reads through MiXCR, one entry per CDR3 protein. The table includes more than 250,000 distinct CDR3 sequences, 82% detected once. By flow cytometry, patients selected for sequencing had shown an expansion of CD8+CD57+ cells. The sequencing sample was made of sorted CD4+, CD8+, or CD8+CD57+ T cells (not recorded which) from PBMCs. The receptors come from a human donor with aplastic anemia.

As concerns this clonotype: Its ends do not fully match the called genes, so a read error is possible. The chain joins TRBV24-1 to TRBJ1-4; D remains unclear. This CDR3 spans 17 amino acids. The germline CDR1 and CDR2 sequences are KGHDR and SFDVKD. CDR3 region: CATSDFTGLQSDDARLF. In DNA, the CDR3 is TGTGCCACCAGTGATTTTACTGGACTACAAAGTGATGACGCCCGTTTATTT.

This clonotype was recorded only once. This CDR3 fails to terminate in the conserved phenylalanine or tryptophan, so it likely reflects a read error. Because the CDR3's place on the DNA is in doubt, the DNA is left out and the CDR3 is given as listed by TCRdb. The chain couples TRBV7-9 to TRBJ2-3; TRBD2 is taken as the D call from the table, unchecked against the DNA. CDR1 and CDR2 (germline): SEHNR, FQNEAQ (reference sequence). The CDR3 spans 13 amino acids, including both terminal residues. CDR3 residues: CASSDGRSGGNDE.

The chain employs TRBV9 and TRBJ2-2; no reliable D call. V was trimmed by 3 bases and J by 15 bases, leaving 24 bases between them. Germline V gene data show CDR1 as SGDLS and CDR2 as YYNGEE. There are 15 residues in the CDR3. This chain's CDR3 is CASSDCAAETQYLFF. The CDR3 region has the DNA TGTGCCAGCAGCGATTGCGCTGCAGAGACCCAGTACTTGTTTTTT.

The rearrangement joins TRBV5-8 to TRBJ2-1, with a tentative D call TRBD2 (5 bases). The CDR3 totals 15 residues. The V and J ends lost 2 bases and 0 bases respectively, with 9 bases between them. CDR1 and CDR2 (germline): SGHTS, YDEGEE. CDR3 DNA sequence: TGTGCCAGCAGCTTAGCGCGGGCCTCCTACAATGAGCAGTTCTTC. It encodes CASSLARASYNEQFF.

Details on this clonotype: One end of the junction fails to match germline, which may point to a read error. Written as DNA, the CDR3 is TGTGCCAGCGGAGGAGCTGGGGAGATTCAGTCCTTCGACTTC. Translation gives CASGGAGEIQSFDF. The chain employs TRBV9 and TRBJ2-5; TRBD2 might be the D (5 bases). Germline CDR1 SGDLS, CDR2 YYNGEE. This CDR3 region has 14 residues. The variable domain in full, with the rest retrieved from reference TRBV9 and TRBJ2-5, is DSGVTQTPKHLITATGQRVTLRCSPRSGDLSVYWYQQSLDQGLQFLIQYYNGEERAKGNILERFSAQQFPDLHSELNLSSLELGDSALYFCASGGAGEIQSFDFGPGTRLLVL.

A word on this clonotype: A junction end diverges from the germline sequence, so it may reflect a read error. J is TRBJ2-1 and V is TRBV7-6, with 8 bases identical to TRBD2. The CDR3 has 16 residues. CDR1 and CDR2 (germline): SGHVS, FNYEAQ. In nucleotides, the CDR3 is TGTGCCAGCAGCTTAGTTGCGGGGGGAGACTACAATGAGCAGCTCTTC. This codes for CASSLVAGGDYNEQLF.

As regards this clonotype: No DNA is shown, since the ends of the CDR3 on it are uncertain; the CDR3 is the one TCRdb lists. The chain has TRBV7-9 and TRBJ1-1. The CDR3 is 15 residues long, ends included. Germline CDR1 and CDR2: SEHNR and FQNEAQ (reference sequence). The CDR3: CASSAVAETQYFAFF.

This chain joins TRBV11-2 and TRBJ2-1; D may be TRBD1 (5 bases). This CDR3 has 13 residues. Germline assignment: CDR1 SGHAT and CDR2 FQNNGV. V was clipped by 6 bases and J by 8 bases, with 14 bases between them. CDR3 bases: TGTGCCAGCAGGGAAGGGGCGATCCATGAGCAGTTCTTC. This translates into CASREGAIHEQFF.

A few counts support this clonotype. In this CDR3 the conserved last residue, phenylalanine or tryptophan, is missing, so a read error is likely. The DNA is omitted, as the CDR3 cannot be located on it reliably, and the CDR3 follows TCRdb's listing. This chain uses TRBV11-3 with TRBJ1-6; the table's D call of TRBD1 was not tested on the DNA. Looked up from germline, CDR1 is SGHNT and CDR2 is YENEEA. Inclusive of both ends, the CDR3 amounts to 13 amino acids. CDR3 protein: CASSLGLTGNTEA.

Concerning this clonotype: At one of its ends the junction is not consistent with the germline gene, which may arise from a read error. The gene calls are TRBV11-2 and TRBJ2-3; D not certain. The length of the CDR3 is 12 residues. CDR1 SGHAT and CDR2 FQNNGV come from the germline V gene. The DNA for the CDR3 is TGTGCCAGCAGCTCCGACGCAGATTCGCAGTATTTT. Protein product: CASSSDADSQYF.

The rearrangement links TRBV2 to TRBJ1-2, with D possibly matching TRBD1 (6 bases). Looked up from germline, CDR1 is SNHLY and CDR2 is FYNNEI. The CDR3 totals 14 residues. Trimming removed 0 bases at V and 5 bases at J, with 10 bases between. The CDR3 sequence is CASSEAGQLYGYTF. The CDR3 bases are TGTGCCAGCAGTGAAGCCGGACAGCTTTATGGCTACACCTTC.

The genes are TRBV2 and TRBJ2-3; D is undetermined. Germline values: CDR1 SNHLY, CDR2 FYNNEI. The CDR3 totals 13 residues. V lost 7 bases to trimming and J lost 2 bases, with 10 bases between them. In nucleotides, the CDR3 is TGTGCCAGCATTGTGATTCCCACAGATACGCAGTATTTT. This encodes CASIVIPTDTQYF.

The rearrangement uses TRBV7-2 and TRBJ1-2; no clear D. This CDR3 has 10 residues. V lost 8 bases, J lost 6 bases, and 7 bases lay in between. Germline values: CDR1 SGHTA, CDR2 FQGNSA. As DNA, the CDR3 is TGTGCCAGCGGGTTGGATGGCTACACCTTC. Translated: CASGLDGYTF.

This clonotype appeared a single time. The rearrangement joins TRBV7-2 to TRBJ2-3, with D unresolved. V was pared by 2 bases and J by 15 bases, with 24 bases between. Germline values: CDR1 SGHTA, CDR2 FQGNSA. The CDR3 has 15 residues. The CDR3 region has the DNA TGTGCCAGCAGCTTAAGAAAGGGTAGCCGCCGCTACCACTATTTT. Encoded protein: CASSLRKGSRRYHYF.

This clonotype occurred many times. The V call is TRBV12-3 or TRBV12-4, the J call TRBJ1-1, with D unclear. The CDR3 consists of 11 residues. The V end lost 8 bases, the J end lost 1 base, and 5 bases lay between the germline ends. CDR3 loop: CASATNTEAFF. The CDR3 DNA reads as TGTGCCAGCGCTACGAACACTGAAGCTTTCTTT.

The chain couples TRBV7-3 to TRBJ2-1, with 10 bases fitting TRBD2. V shed 0 bases and J 14 bases; nucleotides not matched to a gene: 10. The CDR3 is 15 amino acids. Per the germline V gene, CDR1 is SGHTA and CDR2 is FQGTGA. CDR3 sequence (DNA): TGTGCCAGCAGCTTAACGAAGCGGGGGGGCTACAATGAGTTCTTC. The encoded protein is CASSLTKRGGYNEFF.

The chain uses TRBV7-6 and TRBJ2-5; D tentatively fits TRBD1 or TRBD2 (5 bases each). Trimming removed 3 bases from V and 3 bases from J, with 11 bases in between. Germline-derived CDR1 and CDR2 are SGHVS and FNYEAQ. The CDR3 has 14 residues. CDR3 bases: TGTGCCAGCAGCTTCCGGGGCAGCAAAGAGACCCAGTACTTC. It yields the protein CASSFRGSKETQYF.

This clonotype occurred a few times. The chain has TRBV11-2 and TRBJ2-1, with D unclear. This CDR3 has 15 amino acids. Per the germline V gene, CDR1 is SGHAT and CDR2 is FQNNGV. V was clipped by 0 bases and J by 5 bases, with 11 bases between them. CDR3 DNA: TGTGCCAGCAGCTTAGATCTGACATTGAACAATGAGCAGTTCTTC. Amino acid sequence: CASSLDLTLNNEQFF.

The chain uses TRBV20-1 and TRBJ2-5; tentatively, D is TRBD2 (5 bases). The germline V and J ends were trimmed by 0 bases and 2 bases, with 10 bases remaining between them. The CDR3 loop spans 14 amino acids. Germline V gene sequence: CDR1 DFQATT, CDR2 SNEGSKA (reference sequence). CDR3 nucleotides: TGCAGTGCTAGAGATCCGAGCGGACAAGAGACCCAGTACTTC. It codes for CSARDPSGQETQYF.

On this clonotype: The CDR3 does not end in the conserved phenylalanine or tryptophan, so this is likely a read error. The chain recombines TRBV7-3 with TRBJ1-1; D is perhaps TRBD1 (6 bases). The V and J ends lost 3 bases and 10 bases respectively, with 15 bases between them. This CDR3 has 13 amino acids. Germline CDR1 is SGHTA and CDR2 is FQGTGA. The CDR3 nucleotides are TGTGCCAGCAGCTTCACTACAGGGAGTGCAGCTTTCTCC. Residues: CASSFTTGSAAFS.

This chain uses TRBV7-8 with TRBJ1-2, with D uncertain. The CDR3 spans 16 residues. Germline-derived CDR1 and CDR2 are SGHVS and FQNEAQ. Trimming took 0 bases from V and 10 from J, leaving 21 bases between them. CDR3 in amino acids: CASSLARGPVTQYYTF. The CDR3 nucleotides are TGTGCCAGCAGCTTAGCGAGAGGTCCCGTCACGCAGTACTACACCTTC.

This chain links TRBV6-5 with TRBJ2-1; 7 bases align to TRBD2. The germline gives CDR1 MNHEY, CDR2 SVGAGI. The trim removed 10 bases at V and 2 bases at J, leaving 11 bases unmatched. CDR3 size: 15 residues. This CDR3 reads CAKIIASGAYNEQFF. The CDR3 DNA sequence: TGTGCCAAGATTATAGCTAGCGGAGCCTACAATGAGCAGTTCTTC.

A word on this clonotype: This is likely a read error, given that the CDR3 carries no conserved phenylalanine or tryptophan at its end. This sequence joins TRBV7-3 and TRBJ1-2, with D perhaps TRBD1 (5 bases). From germline, CDR1 is SGHTA and CDR2 FQGTGA. This CDR3 is built from 13 residues. The ends were cut back, 6 bases at V and 11 bases at J, with 19 bases in the middle. The CDR3 nucleotides read TGTGCCAGCAGTTCTAGCGGGACTTGGGGATACACCCAG. This gives the protein CASSSSGTWGYTQ.